This T cell receptor beta chain was profiled in a study of shared clonotypes between healthy human individuals. The CDR3 runs to 13 residues. The junction had 4 bases not matched to a gene; V was cut back by 7 bases and J by 1 base. Germline values: CDR1 MNHNS, CDR2 SASEGT. Overall study results and limits: The study's rarefaction showed incomplete sorted-subset sequencing despite large depth.

Naive CD8 cells lacked CD45RO and underwent positive selection for CCR7, leaving out terminally differentiated effector memory CD45RA+ cells. Free of recent acute infections or vaccinations, the donors were healthy HIV-negative adults. It was 150 to 250 ng DNA, 25,000 to 35,000 T cell genomes, that sorted-subset replicate PCRs used. Some clones are missing from TCRdb's copy, which holds only in-frame ones; the method was immunoSEQ multiplex PCR. The sample includes approximately 740,000 clones, nearly 95% of them seen just once. Concerning this clone: Its antigen is unknown.

The sequence was obtained from a man younger than 45 in good health. Sequences were obtained from naive CD8+ T cells sorted from blood. V gene TRBV6-1 combines with J gene TRBJ2-7; 7 bases match TRBD1. The CDR3 DNA reads as TGTGCCAGCACCCTACAGGGGTCCTACGAGCAGTACTTC. Translation gives CASTLQGSYEQYF.